The 14 T cell receptor beta chains below were found in one sample sequenced in a study of Graves' ophthalmopathy and Graves' hyperthyroidism. RNA transcripts yielded amplified TCR beta CDR3 regions. Following a first-round RT-PCR that used HTBI primers, a second-round multiplex PCR was carried out. TCRdb reanalysed the multiplex PCR reads using MiXCR and keeps one entry per CDR3 protein. This table holds 210,000 or so distinct CDR3 sequences, approximately 28% found once. What was sequenced was peripheral blood. Receptors originate from a man aged 45 to 65 with Graves' ophthalmopathy.

This clonotype was observed at least ten times. Here the CDR3 reads CASSSQLGQETQYF. CDR3 DNA sequence: TGTGCCAGCAGTTCCCAGTTAGGCCAAGAGACCCAGTACTTC. J is TRBJ2-5 and V is TRBV28; no clear D gene. Trimming left V 4 bases short and J 1 base short, with 10 bases between. Germline CDR1 is MDHEN and CDR2 is SYDVKM. The CDR3 runs to 14 residues. Supplemented by reference TRBV28 and TRBJ2-5, the full variable domain reads DVKVTQSSRYLVKRTGEKVFLECVQDMDHENMFWYRQDPGLGLRLIYFSYDVKMKEKGDIPEGYSVSREKKERFSLILESASTNQTSMYLCASSSQLGQETQYFGPGTRLLVL.

There are many counts of this clonotype. A read error may account for a junction end that differs from germline. The chain joins TRBV28 to TRBJ2-7, with TRBD1 as a possible D gene (6 bases). The germline CDR1 and CDR2 sequences are MDHEN and SYDVKM. The CDR3 has 12 amino acids. CDR3 nucleotides: TGTGCCAGCAGTGATCTTCCCACGGACAGCAGCTTC. It translates to CASSDLPTDSSF.

This clonotype was observed many times. The chain employs TRBV6-1 and TRBJ2-7; 7 nucleotides align to TRBD2. The junction had 16 bases not matched to a gene; V was cut back by 2 bases and J by 3 bases. Germline V gene lookup returns CDR1 MNHNS and CDR2 SASEGT. The CDR3 extends over 18 amino acids. CDR3 region: CASSETTRKVAGVYEQYF. In DNA form, the CDR3 reads TGTGCCAGCAGTGAAACGACCCGAAAGGTAGCGGGTGTCTACGAGCAGTACTTC.

This clonotype was seen repeatedly, ten times or more. The rearrangement links TRBV6-2 or TRBV6-3 to TRBJ2-7, with D tentatively TRBD1 or TRBD2 (5 bases each). Germline V gives CDR1 MNHEY, CDR2 SVGEGT. V shed 0 bases and J shed 3 bases, with 15 bases lying between them. The CDR3 loop spans 16 amino acids. The CDR3 DNA sequence: TGTGCCAGCAGTTACTCGAGGGTTGAAGGGGACTACGAGCAGTACTTC. Its translation is CASSYSRVEGDYEQYF.

The rearrangement joins TRBV7-8 to TRBJ2-7; tentative D call: TRBD2 (5 bases). Deletions cut 2 bases from V and 0 bases from J, with 17 bases between. The germline V gene encodes CDR1 SGHVS and CDR2 FQNEAQ. There are 17 residues in the CDR3. The CDR3 region is CASSLSAGGISSYEQYF. CDR3 DNA: TGTGCCAGCAGCTTATCGGCGGGTGGGATAAGCTCCTACGAGCAGTACTTC.

The genes are TRBV24-1 and TRBJ1-5, with D uncertain. V lost 5 bases and J 4 bases, leaving 8 bases between the germline ends. The germline V gene encodes CDR1 KGHDR and CDR2 SFDVKD. CDR3 size: 13 residues. The CDR3, as DNA: TGTGCCACCAGTGGGGGTTGGAATCAGCCCCAGCATTTT. It codes for CATSGGWNQPQHF.

This clonotype occurred once. The chain links TRBV5-1 to TRBJ1-1, with D unclear. The CDR3 extends over 15 amino acids. Trimming took off 2 bases at V and 0 bases at J, with 11 bases between the two ends. Germline lookup yields CDR1 SGHRS and CDR2 YFSETQ. This CDR3 reads CASSFRTGMNTEAFF. CDR3 coding DNA: TGCGCCAGCAGCTTTCGCACGGGTATGAACACTGAAGCTTTCTTT. Filled out from reference TRBV5-1 and TRBJ1-1, the complete variable domain reads KAGVTQTPRYLIKTRGQQVTLSCSPISGHRSVSWYQQTPGQGLQFLFEYFSETQRNKGNFPGRFSGRQFSNSRSEMNVSTLELGDSALYLCASSFRTGMNTEAFFGQGTRLTVV.

This clonotype showed up many times. The CDR3 bases are TGTGCCAGCAGTTACGACAGAAATCAGCCCCAGCATTTT. This encodes CASSYDRNQPQHF. This chain links TRBV6-5 with TRBJ1-5; a possible D gene is TRBD1 (5 bases). V lost 2 bases, J lost 4 bases, and 6 bases lay in between. The CDR3 consists of 13 residues. Per germline, CDR1 MNHEY and CDR2 SVGAGI.

The rearrangement joins TRBV7-2 to TRBJ1-6; D gene unclear. Germline V gene sequence: CDR1 SGHTA, CDR2 FQGNSA. The CDR3 has 14 residues. Trimming took off 4 bases at V and 7 bases at J, with 11 bases between the two ends. CDR3 DNA sequence: TGTGCCAGCAGCTCAGAGTATCGGAATTCACCCCTCCACTTT. It encodes CASSSEYRNSPLHF.

In its sample, this clonotype was seen many times. V gene TRBV27 combines with J gene TRBJ2-2; 8 bases agree with TRBD1. Germline V CDR1 and CDR2: MNHEY, SMNVEV (reference sequence). Losses at the gene ends were 7 bases for V and 7 bases for J; bases not matched to a gene: 11. This CDR3 is 15 amino acids long. The CDR3 reads CASNRAGGAGGELFF. The CDR3 coding sequence is TGTGCCAGCAATAGGGCAGGGGGCGCGGGCGGGGAGCTGTTTTTT.

J is TRBJ1-2 and V is TRBV2; D ambiguous. Germline CDR1 SNHLY, CDR2 FYNNEI. This CDR3 contains 11 residues. The V end lost 4 bases, the J end lost 5 bases, and 5 bases lay between the germline ends. The CDR3 spells CASSAWYGYTF. CDR3 bases: TGTGCCAGCAGTGCCTGGTATGGCTACACCTTC.

The V call is TRBV6-1, the J call TRBJ1-2; D not resolved. The CDR3 runs to 15 residues. Trimming stripped 3 bases from V and 5 bases from J, with 16 bases between. Germline loops: CDR1 MNHNS, CDR2 SASEGT. The CDR3 is CASSDAPGGGYGYTF. The DNA of the CDR3 is TGTGCCAGCAGTGACGCGCCGGGAGGAGGTTATGGCTACACCTTC.

In its sample, this clonotype was seen many times. The chain joins TRBV9 to TRBJ2-7; D is undetermined. This CDR3 is built from 14 residues. Germline CDR1 SGDLS, CDR2 YYNGEE. Trimming removed 0 bases from V and 0 bases from J, with 7 bases in between. CDR3 loop: CASSVDLSSYEQYF. The CDR3 DNA reads as TGTGCCAGCAGCGTAGATCTAAGCTCCTACGAGCAGTACTTC. Looking up the rest from reference TRBV9 and TRBJ2-7 gives the full variable domain: DSGVTQTPKHLITATGQRVTLRCSPRSGDLSVYWYQQSLDQGLQFLIQYYNGEERAKGNILERFSAQQFPDLHSELNLSSLELGDSALYFCASSVDLSSYEQYFGPGTRLTVT.

The chain has TRBV11-2 and TRBJ1-5; possibly TRBD1 for D (5 bases). Deletions cut 1 base from V and 5 bases from J, with 18 bases between. Germline CDR1 is SGHAT and CDR2 is FQNNGV. There are 17 residues in the CDR3. The DNA of the CDR3 is TGTGCCAGCAGCTTAGTGGAAATGGACACGCCTTATCAGCCCCAGCATTTT. It codes for CASSLVEMDTPYQPQHF.